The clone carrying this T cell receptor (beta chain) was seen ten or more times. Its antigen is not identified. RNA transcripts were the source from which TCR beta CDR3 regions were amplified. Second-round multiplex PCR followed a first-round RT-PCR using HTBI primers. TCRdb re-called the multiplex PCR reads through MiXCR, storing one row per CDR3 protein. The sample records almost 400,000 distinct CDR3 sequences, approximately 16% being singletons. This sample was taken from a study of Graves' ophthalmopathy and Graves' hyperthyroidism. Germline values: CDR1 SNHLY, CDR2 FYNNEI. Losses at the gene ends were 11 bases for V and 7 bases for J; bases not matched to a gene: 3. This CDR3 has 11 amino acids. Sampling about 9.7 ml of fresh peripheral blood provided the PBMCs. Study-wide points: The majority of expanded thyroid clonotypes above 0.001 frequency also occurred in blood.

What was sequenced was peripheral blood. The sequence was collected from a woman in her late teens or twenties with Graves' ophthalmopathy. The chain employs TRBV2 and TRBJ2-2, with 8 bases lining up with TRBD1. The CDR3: CAQGAGGELFF. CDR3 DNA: TGTGCCCAGGGGGCTGGCGGGGAGCTGTTTTTT.